The next 5 T cell receptor beta chains were all read from a single sample in a study of T cell repertoires in cytomegalovirus infection. TCRdb used MiXCR to reprocess the reads, holding one entry per CDR3 protein. The sample lists approximately 250,000 distinct CDR3 sequences, roughly 9.1% occurring once. The specimen was PBMCs. All receptors come from a human donor in good health (CMV status not recorded). Some clones in this sample may be carry-over from other donors' samples.

V usage is TRBV29-1 and J usage is TRBJ1-1; weak D call: TRBD1 (6 bases). Trimming removed 7 bases at V and 0 bases at J, with 12 bases between. The germline V gene encodes CDR1 SQVTM and CDR2 ANQGSEA. The CDR3 is made up of 13 amino acids. CDR3 residues: CSGRTVLNTEAFF. CDR3 nucleotide sequence: TGCAGCGGAAGGACAGTCCTGAACACTGAAGCTTTCTTT.

This clonotype was seen only a few times. The rearrangement links TRBV13 to TRBJ2-5; the match to TRBD2 covers 15 bases. The CDR3 has 17 amino acids. V lost 4 bases, J lost 5 bases, and 8 bases stayed unmatched. Germline CDR1 PRHDT, CDR2 FYEKMQ (reference sequence). CDR3 bases: TGTGCCAGCAGCTCCCGGACTAGCGGGGGGGCACTGGAGACCCAGTACTTC. As protein: CASSSRTSGGALETQYF. The full variable domain, its missing parts supplied by reference TRBV13 and TRBJ2-5, is AAGVIQSPRHLIKEKRETATLKCYPIPRHDTVYWYQQGPGQDPQFLISFYEKMQSDKGSIPDRFSAQQFSDYHSELNMSSLELGDSALYFCASSSRTSGGALETQYFGPGTRLLVL.

This clonotype was seen ten or more times. CDR3 residues: CASREGLAGGSTDTQYF. CDR3 DNA sequence: TGTGCCAGCAGGGAGGGACTAGCGGGGGGATCCACAGATACGCAGTATTTT. The chain combines TRBV7-2 with TRBJ2-3; 15 bases map to TRBD2. The length of the CDR3 is 17 residues. V gave up 6 bases and J gave up 2 bases; unmatched junction bases: 6. The V gene's germline CDR1 is SGHTA and CDR2 FQGNSA. The full variable domain, completed using reference TRBV7-2 and TRBJ2-3, is GAGVSQSPSNKVTEKGKDVELRCDPISGHTALYWYRQSLGQGLEFLIYFQGNSAPDKSGLPSDRFSAERTGGSVSTLTIQRTQQEDSAVYLCASREGLAGGSTDTQYFGPGTRLTVL.

This clonotype was detected ten times or more. This sequence joins TRBV7-6 and TRBJ1-3; D uncertain. CDR3 length equals 17 residues. Germline V gene data show CDR1 as SGHVS and CDR2 as FNYEAQ. V gave up 2 bases and J gave up 3 bases, with 17 bases separating them. The CDR3 protein is CASSLSPARGGGNTIYF. In nucleotides, the CDR3 is TGTGCCAGCAGCTTATCGCCGGCGCGGGGAGGTGGAAACACCATATATTTT.

In its sample, this clonotype was seen many times. This chain joins TRBV7-8 and TRBJ2-1; D is possibly TRBD2 (5 bases). In germline, CDR1 is SGHVS, CDR2 FQNEAQ. Trimming removed 5 bases at V and 0 bases at J, with 20 bases between. This CDR3 is built from 18 residues. CDR3 loop: CASSPALFGESSYNEQFF. The CDR3 DNA reads as TGTGCCAGCAGCCCCGCCCTGTTCGGGGAGAGCTCCTACAATGAGCAGTTCTTC.